The rows below give T cell receptor beta chains drawn from one sample of a study of blood T cell repertoires in COVID-19. Data came from immunoSEQ multiplex PCR; TCRdb stores just in-frame clones and leaves some out. The sample lists about 180,000 clones; about 81% were seen once. The sequenced sample was peripheral blood. Every receptor here comes from a woman of 80 years or more with COVID-19, enrolled during active disease. Both conserved end residues are part of each CDR3. The D gene is left open where the match is weak. Clone sizes are given selectively: once, few, many, or a class where the clone is expanded.

d_call: TRBD2; j_call: TRBJ2-1; v_call: TRBV2; clone_size: .; cdr3_aa: CASSELAGPYNEQFF; cdr3_nt: TGTGCCAGCAGTGAACTAGCGGGCCCCTACAATGAGCAGTTCTTC
d_call: TRBD2; j_call: TRBJ2-7; v_call: TRBV7-8; clone_size: .; cdr3_aa: CASSLAHPSGGSYEQYF; cdr3_nt: TGTGCCAGCAGCTTAGCGCATCCTAGCGGTGGGTCCTACGAGCAGTACTTC
d_call: .; j_call: TRBJ1-2; v_call: TRBV25-1; clone_size: .; cdr3_aa: CASSESYGNYGYTF; cdr3_nt: TGTGCCAGCAGTGAATCATACGGGAACTATGGCTACACCTTC
d_call: TRBD1; j_call: TRBJ2-7; v_call: TRBV30; clone_size: .; cdr3_aa: CAWTDRGGTYEQYF; cdr3_nt: TGTGCCTGGACCGACAGGGGGGGGACCTACGAGCAGTACTTC
d_call: TRBD1; j_call: TRBJ1-5; v_call: TRBV5-8; clone_size: few; cdr3_aa: CASSRRQGAQPQHF; cdr3_nt: TGTGCCAGCAGCCGTAGACAGGGGGCTCAGCCCCAGCATTTT
d_call: TRBD1; j_call: TRBJ2-2; v_call: TRBV28; clone_size: .; cdr3_aa: CASGWDRGNPGELFF; cdr3_nt: TGTGCCAGCGGCTGGGACAGGGGGAATCCCGGGGAGCTGTTTTTT
d_call: .; j_call: TRBJ1-1; v_call: TRBV14; clone_size: .; cdr3_aa: CASSPLRRWIMNTEAFF; cdr3_nt: TGTGCCAGCAGCCCGCTTCGGAGATGGATCATGAACACTGAAGCTTTCTTT
d_call: TRBD1; j_call: TRBJ1-2; v_call: TRBV6-5; clone_size: few; cdr3_aa: CASSLTGTPNYGYTF; cdr3_nt: TGTGCCAGCAGCCTGACAGGGACTCCAAACTATGGCTACACCTTC
d_call: .; j_call: TRBJ1-5; v_call: TRBV7-2; clone_size: .; cdr3_aa: CASSLPGGGNQPQHF; cdr3_nt: TGTGCCAGCAGCTTACCGGGGGGGGGCAATCAGCCCCAGCATTTT
d_call: .; j_call: TRBJ1-1; v_call: TRBV5-1; clone_size: once; cdr3_aa: CASTRDTEAFF; cdr3_nt: TGCGCCAGCACGCGGGACACTGAAGCTTTCTTT
d_call: TRBD1; j_call: TRBJ2-7; v_call: TRBV23-1; clone_size: .; cdr3_aa: CASSQSIKGGERRYEQYF; cdr3_nt: TGCGCCAGCAGTCAATCCATCAAAGGGGGCGAGAGGCGCTACGAGCAGTACTTC
d_call: TRBD2; j_call: TRBJ2-2; v_call: TRBV6-6; clone_size: .; cdr3_aa: CASSSGLAETGELFF; cdr3_nt: TGTGCCAGCAGTTCGGGACTAGCGGAAACCGGGGAGCTGTTTTTT
d_call: TRBD2; j_call: TRBJ2-5; v_call: TRBV24-1; clone_size: .; cdr3_aa: CATSGLPGLAGEETQYF; cdr3_nt: TGTGCCACCAGTGGCCTACCGGGACTAGCGGGAGAAGAGACCCAGTACTTC
d_call: .; j_call: TRBJ2-3; v_call: TRBV6-5; clone_size: .; cdr3_aa: CASRSRDTQYF; cdr3_nt: TGTGCCAGCAGGTCCCGAGATACGCAGTATTTT
d_call: TRBD2; j_call: TRBJ2-7; v_call: TRBV29-1; clone_size: once; cdr3_aa: CSVGSGSSAEQYF; cdr3_nt: TGCAGCGTTGGCAGCGGGAGCTCGGCCGAGCAGTACTTC
d_call: .; j_call: TRBJ2-5; v_call: TRBV28; clone_size: .; cdr3_aa: CASSFAEAAQETQYF; cdr3_nt: TGTGCCAGCAGTTTTGCGGAAGCGGCCCAAGAGACCCAGTACTTC
d_call: .; j_call: TRBJ2-1; v_call: TRBV19; clone_size: .; cdr3_aa: CASSPLHGRSGRFFNEQFF; cdr3_nt: TGTGCCAGTAGTCCTCTCCATGGGCGCTCTGGGAGGTTTTTCAATGAGCAGTTCTTC
d_call: TRBD1; j_call: TRBJ1-5; v_call: TRBV6-1; clone_size: .; cdr3_aa: CASSEADRGTGNQPQHF; cdr3_nt: TGTGCCAGCAGTGAAGCTGACAGGGGAACGGGCAATCAGCCCCAGCATTTT
d_call: TRBD1; j_call: TRBJ1-2; v_call: TRBV10-3; clone_size: once; cdr3_aa: CAISGQGNSYGYTF; cdr3_nt: TGTGCCATCAGTGGACAGGGAAATTCCTATGGCTACACCTTC
d_call: .; j_call: TRBJ2-7; v_call: TRBV4-1; clone_size: once; cdr3_aa: CASSQEPRSYEQYF; cdr3_nt: TGCGCCAGCAGCCAAGAGCCCCGGTCCTACGAGCAGTACTTC
d_call: .; j_call: TRBJ2-5; v_call: TRBV19; clone_size: .; cdr3_aa: CASSAGRFQETQYF; cdr3_nt: TGTGCCAGTAGTGCGGGACGTTTCCAAGAGACCCAGTACTTC
d_call: TRBD2; j_call: TRBJ2-7; v_call: TRBV5-4; clone_size: once; cdr3_aa: CASSLGTSGGNYEQYF; cdr3_nt: TGTGCCAGCAGCCTTGGGACTAGCGGGGGAAACTACGAGCAGTACTTC
d_call: .; j_call: TRBJ2-7; v_call: TRBV10-2; clone_size: few; cdr3_aa: CASSESGQAYEQYF; cdr3_nt: TGCGCCAGCAGTGAATCGGGTCAAGCCTACGAGCAGTACTTC
d_call: .; j_call: TRBJ2-5; v_call: TRBV6-6; clone_size: .; cdr3_aa: CASSWGVQETQYF; cdr3_nt: TGTGCCAGCAGCTGGGGCGTCCAAGAGACCCAGTACTTC
d_call: .; j_call: TRBJ2-7; v_call: TRBV2; clone_size: .; cdr3_aa: CASRVYDYEQYF; cdr3_nt: TGTGCCAGCAGAGTCTATGACTACGAGCAGTACTTC
d_call: .; j_call: TRBJ1-6; v_call: TRBV10-3; clone_size: .; cdr3_aa: CAISEAAGTGVNSPLHF; cdr3_nt: TGTGCCATCAGTGAGGCAGCCGGGACTGGGGTTAATTCACCCCTCCACTTT
d_call: TRBD2; j_call: TRBJ2-7; v_call: TRBV27; clone_size: .; cdr3_aa: CASSKREDYEQYF; cdr3_nt: TGTGCCAGCAGTAAGCGGGAGGACTACGAGCAGTACTTC
d_call: TRBD1; j_call: TRBJ1-5; v_call: TRBV15; clone_size: .; cdr3_aa: CATSRDRVNQPQHF; cdr3_nt: TGTGCCACCAGCAGGGACAGGGTTAATCAGCCCCAGCATTTT
d_call: TRBD1; j_call: TRBJ2-1; v_call: TRBV5-6; clone_size: .; cdr3_aa: CASSLVPGQRLHNEQFF; cdr3_nt: TGTGCCAGCAGCTTGGTCCCGGGACAGAGGCTTCACAATGAGCAGTTCTTC
d_call: TRBD1; j_call: TRBJ2-2; v_call: TRBV19; clone_size: .; cdr3_aa: CATRDSNTGELFF; cdr3_nt: TGTGCCACCCGGGACAGTAACACCGGGGAGCTGTTTTTT
d_call: .; j_call: TRBJ1-2; v_call: TRBV12-3/TRBV12-4; clone_size: .; cdr3_aa: CASSLGPSGYTF; cdr3_nt: TGTGCCAGCAGCCTAGGTCCGAGTGGCTACACCTTC
d_call: .; j_call: TRBJ2-6; v_call: TRBV27; clone_size: .; cdr3_aa: CASSFSLSGANVLTF; cdr3_nt: TGTGCCAGCAGTTTTAGTCTCTCTGGGGCCAACGTCCTGACTTTC
d_call: .; j_call: TRBJ1-2; v_call: TRBV11-3; clone_size: .; cdr3_aa: CASSFGSGEANYGYTF; cdr3_nt: TGTGCCAGCAGCTTTGGCAGCGGTGAAGCTAACTATGGCTACACCTTC
d_call: .; j_call: TRBJ2-2; v_call: TRBV28; clone_size: .; cdr3_aa: CASSFRASSTELFF; cdr3_nt: TGTGCCAGCAGTTTCCGCGCCTCCTCTACGGAGCTGTTTTTT
d_call: TRBD1; j_call: TRBJ1-3; v_call: TRBV7-9; clone_size: .; cdr3_aa: CASSFGGQVLSGNTIYF; cdr3_nt: TGTGCCAGCAGCTTCGGGGGACAGGTCCTCTCTGGAAACACCATATATTTT
d_call: .; j_call: TRBJ2-7; v_call: TRBV29-1; clone_size: .; cdr3_aa: CSVRRDPQEQNEQYF; cdr3_nt: TGCAGCGTTCGGCGGGATCCCCAAGAGCAAAACGAGCAGTACTTC
d_call: .; j_call: TRBJ2-5; v_call: TRBV19; clone_size: .; cdr3_aa: CASSIRPEETQYF; cdr3_nt: TGTGCCAGTAGTATACGGCCGGAGGAGACCCAGTACTTC
d_call: .; j_call: TRBJ2-2; v_call: TRBV30; clone_size: once; cdr3_aa: CAWSAFGAGELFF; cdr3_nt: .
d_call: .; j_call: TRBJ2-3; v_call: TRBV9; clone_size: .; cdr3_aa: CASSDSGTRGDTQYF; cdr3_nt: TGTGCCAGCAGCGATAGCGGAACACGGGGAGATACGCAGTATTTT
d_call: .; j_call: TRBJ2-7; v_call: TRBV7-2; clone_size: .; cdr3_aa: CASSTQLGQNEQYF; cdr3_nt: TGTGCCAGCAGCACCCAGCTCGGACAGAACGAGCAGTACTTC
d_call: TRBD1; j_call: TRBJ1-1; v_call: TRBV4-3; clone_size: few; cdr3_aa: CASSQNTGGTEAFF; cdr3_nt: TGCGCCAGCAGCCAAAACACAGGGGGCACTGAAGCTTTCTTT
d_call: TRBD2; j_call: TRBJ2-7; v_call: TRBV12-5; clone_size: .; cdr3_aa: CASGLVRRAGGDAAYEQYF; cdr3_nt: TGTGCTAGTGGTTTGGTCCGCCGCGCGGGGGGCGATGCCGCCTACGAGCAGTACTTC
d_call: .; j_call: TRBJ1-2; v_call: TRBV5-1; clone_size: .; cdr3_aa: CASGLDSPNYGYTF; cdr3_nt: TGCGCCAGCGGCCTCGACAGTCCTAACTATGGCTACACCTTC
d_call: .; j_call: TRBJ2-4; v_call: TRBV7-9; clone_size: .; cdr3_aa: CASSLGTSKNIQYF; cdr3_nt: TGTGCCAGCAGCTTAGGGACAAGCAAAAACATTCAGTACTTC
d_call: .; j_call: TRBJ1-5; v_call: TRBV5-3; clone_size: few; cdr3_aa: CARSLVVRPYPPSNQPQHF; cdr3_nt: TGTGCCAGAAGCTTGGTTGTCAGGCCATACCCCCCAAGCAATCAGCCCCAGCATTTT
d_call: TRBD1; j_call: TRBJ1-1; v_call: TRBV9; clone_size: .; cdr3_aa: CASSARTGANTEAFF; cdr3_nt: TGTGCCAGCAGCGCAAGGACAGGGGCAAACACTGAAGCTTTCTTT
d_call: TRBD1; j_call: TRBJ1-2; v_call: TRBV15; clone_size: .; cdr3_aa: CATSRGQGRNYGYTF; cdr3_nt: TGTGCCACCAGCAGAGGACAGGGAAGGAACTATGGCTACACCTTC
d_call: .; j_call: TRBJ1-5; v_call: TRBV6-1; clone_size: .; cdr3_aa: CASSEVGFRNQPQHF; cdr3_nt: TGTGCCAGCAGTGAGGTGGGCTTCAGGAATCAGCCCCAGCATTTT
d_call: .; j_call: TRBJ2-1; v_call: TRBV3-1/TRBV3-2; clone_size: .; cdr3_aa: CASSQVSGSYNEQFF; cdr3_nt: TGTGCCAGCAGCCAAGTCAGCGGCTCGTACAATGAGCAGTTCTTC
d_call: TRBD1; j_call: TRBJ1-3; v_call: TRBV6-6; clone_size: once; cdr3_aa: CASSNDRGGNTIYF; cdr3_nt: TGTGCCAGCAGCAACGACAGGGGTGGAAACACCATATATTTT
d_call: TRBD1; j_call: TRBJ2-2; v_call: TRBV5-1; clone_size: .; cdr3_aa: CASSLEGQGAIGELFF; cdr3_nt: TGCGCCAGCAGCTTGGAGGGACAGGGGGCAATCGGGGAGCTGTTTTTT
d_call: .; j_call: TRBJ2-3; v_call: TRBV2; clone_size: .; cdr3_aa: CASSLTRADTQYF; cdr3_nt: TGTGCCAGCAGCCTGACTAGAGCAGATACGCAGTATTTT
d_call: TRBD1; j_call: TRBJ2-1; v_call: TRBV7-8; clone_size: .; cdr3_aa: CASSFGRDRGWNEQFF; cdr3_nt: TGTGCCAGCAGCTTCGGTCGGGACAGGGGTTGGAATGAGCAGTTCTTC
d_call: TRBD1; j_call: TRBJ2-5; v_call: TRBV5-4; clone_size: .; cdr3_aa: CASSPGQGRETQYF; cdr3_nt: TGTGCCAGCAGCCCGGGACAGGGCAGGGAGACCCAGTACTTC
d_call: TRBD1; j_call: TRBJ2-7; v_call: TRBV28; clone_size: .; cdr3_aa: CASSPGTAFSYEQYF; cdr3_nt: TGTGCCAGCAGCCCCGGGACAGCTTTCTCCTACGAGCAGTACTTC